Following are 5 T cell receptor beta chains from one sample sequenced in a study of regulatory T cells in long-lasting Graves disease. This sample's time point: persistent/refractory GD, antithyroid drugs over 5 years with positive TRAb. Making the TCR library involved RNA that had been extracted from PBMCs. Investigators prepared the TCR beta libraries by applying iRepertoire HTBI primers and Arm-PCR of CDR3 regions. MiXCR, run by TCRdb on the multiplex PCR reads, gives a single entry per CDR3 protein. The table shows approximately 400,000 distinct CDR3 sequences, with about a quarter occurring only once. This material consisted of peripheral blood mononuclear cells (PBMCs), taken when the disease was refractory, from a patient treated with antithyroid drugs. The receptor set was obtained from a female donor with Graves disease.

The table lists this clonotype with a few counts. This rearrangement joins TRBV7-9 to TRBJ2-7; possibly TRBD2 for D (6 bases). Trimming removed 3 bases at V and 2 bases at J, with 11 bases between. This CDR3 is built from 14 residues. CDR1 and CDR2 from the germline V gene are SEHNR and FQNEAQ (reference sequence). Here the CDR3 reads CASSFGGRAYEQYF. In DNA form, the CDR3 reads TGTGCCAGCAGCTTCGGGGGTCGCGCCTACGAGCAGTACTTC. The full variable domain, its missing parts supplied by reference TRBV7-9 and TRBJ2-7, is DTGVSQNPRHKITKRGQNVTFRCDPISEHNRLYWYRQTLGQGPEFLTYFQNEAQLEKSRLLSDRFSAERPKGSFSTLEIQRTEQGDSAMYLCASSFGGRAYEQYFGPGTRLTVT.

This sequence joins TRBV7-3 and TRBJ2-1; 7 bases line up with TRBD2. Germline V CDR1 and CDR2: SGHTA, FQGTGA. V gave up 5 bases and J gave up 5 bases; unmatched junction bases: 6. The CDR3 is 14 amino acids. CDR3 bases: TGTGCCAGCAGCCCCACGGGACTAAACAATGAGCAGTTCTTC. Its translation is CASSPTGLNNEQFF. The full variable domain, completed using reference TRBV7-3 and TRBJ2-1, is GAGVSQTPSNKVTEKGKYVELRCDPISGHTALYWYRQSLGQGPEFLIYFQGTGAADDSGLPNDRFFAVRPEGSVSTLKIQRTERGDSAVYLCASSPTGLNNEQFFGPGTRLTVL.

V usage is TRBV20-1 and J usage is TRBJ2-7; 9 bases are a match to TRBD2. The V and J ends lost 3 bases and 6 bases, in that order; junction bases with no gene match: 6. This CDR3 contains 13 residues. Germline assignment: CDR1 DFQATT and CDR2 SNEGSKA (reference sequence). The CDR3 protein is CSASIGSGSEQYF. The CDR3 DNA follows: TGCAGTGCTAGTATAGGTAGCGGGAGCGAGCAGTACTTC.

About this clonotype: A far larger clone is one base from this, pointing to a likely read error. The J gene is TRBJ2-7, the V gene TRBV7-8, with 9 bases identical to TRBD2. The CDR3 runs to 14 residues. The V segment lost 6 bases and the J segment 3 bases; nucleotides outside the gene matches: 6. From germline, CDR1 is SGHVS and CDR2 FQNEAQ. The CDR3 DNA is TGTGCCAGCAGTACTAGCGGGCGCTTCTACGAGCAGTACTTC. It translates to CASSTSGRFYEQYF.

This clonotype was seen ten or more times. The V and J genes are TRBV2 and TRBJ1-4; TRBD1 might be the D (5 bases). Trimming left V 5 bases short and J 9 bases short, with 13 bases between. Germline V CDR1 and CDR2: SNHLY, FYNNEI. This CDR3 comprises 13 residues. The CDR3 DNA sequence: TGTGCCAGCAGTCCCCGGGGACTAAAAAAACTGTTTTTT. It codes for CASSPRGLKKLFF.